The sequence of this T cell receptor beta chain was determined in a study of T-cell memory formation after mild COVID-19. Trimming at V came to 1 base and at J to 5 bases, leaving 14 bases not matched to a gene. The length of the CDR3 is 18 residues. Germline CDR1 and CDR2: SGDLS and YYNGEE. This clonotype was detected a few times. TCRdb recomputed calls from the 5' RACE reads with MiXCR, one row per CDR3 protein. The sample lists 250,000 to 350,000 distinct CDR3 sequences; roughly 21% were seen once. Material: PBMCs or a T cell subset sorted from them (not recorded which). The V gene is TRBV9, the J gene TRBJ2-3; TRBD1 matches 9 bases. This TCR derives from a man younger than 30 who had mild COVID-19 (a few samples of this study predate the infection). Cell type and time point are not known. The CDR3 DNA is TGTGCCAGCAGCGTAAGCCCGACCCGGGACAGGGCCATAGATACGCAGTATTTT. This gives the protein CASSVSPTRDRAIDTQYF.